The entry below describes one TCR beta chain. Its antigen is currently unknown. This entry belongs to a study of blood T cell dynamics during melanoma immunotherapy. Study-level results: It remained unknown if the driving T cell clones were melanoma-specific.

The germline gives CDR1 LNHDA, CDR2 SQIVND (reference sequence). The CDR3 contains 15 residues. Trimming took 4 bases from V and 3 from J, leaving 12 bases between them. Sequencing was performed with immunoSEQ multiplex PCR; in TCRdb, only in-frame clones are kept and a portion is missing. The sample records some 20,000 clones, nearly 90% being singletons. Time point indicated: week 3, after first cycle of checkpoint inhibitor. Material: blood, obtained from a patient treated with checkpoint blockade. The sequence was collected from a human donor with melanoma. The genes are TRBV19 and TRBJ2-2; D not resolved. The CDR3 DNA reads TGTGCCAGTAGTAAGGATAGCCCGTACACCGGGGAGCTGTTTTTT. Its protein product is CASSKDSPYTGELFF.